The 6 T cell receptor beta chains presented below share a single source sample, sequenced in a study of patients and donors after allogeneic stem cell transplantation. MiXCR, applied by TCRdb to the RT-PCR reads, yields one record per CDR3 protein. The sample records more than 150,000 distinct CDR3 sequences, less than 45% being singletons. The sample was blood, either unsorted or a sorted T cell fraction (not recorded which). The receptors come from a human donor who was either an allogeneic HSCT recipient or a stem cell or donor lymphocyte infusion donor (not recorded which). It is not recorded whose cells these are; they may come from a transplant donor.

This clonotype was picked up a small number of times. V is TRBV19 and J is TRBJ1-1; D call uncertain. The CDR3 length is 13 residues. The V end was cut by 4 bases, the J end by 6 bases, with 12 bases between. CDR1 and CDR2 from the germline V gene are LNHDA and SQIVND (reference sequence). CDR3 in amino acids: CASSNPNRAEAFF. The CDR3 coding sequence is TGTGCCAGTAGTAATCCCAACCGGGCTGAAGCTTTCTTT.

This clonotype came up a few times. The J gene is TRBJ1-6, the V gene TRBV12-3 or TRBV12-4; perhaps TRBD1 as D (6 bases). This CDR3 has 15 amino acids. Deletions cut 6 bases from V and 5 bases from J, with 14 bases between. The CDR3 nucleotides are TGTGCCAGCAGCGGCCCGGACAGAGATAATTCACCCCTCCACTTT. Residues: CASSGPDRDNSPLHF.

The chain links TRBV7-2 to TRBJ1-1; no clear D. V was cut by 5 bases and J by 1 base, with 17 bases left in between. The CDR3 sequence is 16 residues long. CDR1 is SGHTA and CDR2 is FQGNSA in the germline V gene. The CDR3 region is CASSRTVRTRNTEAFF. For the CDR3, the DNA is TGTGCCAGCAGCCGGACTGTTCGGACGAGGAACACTGAAGCTTTCTTT. Drawing the rest from reference TRBV7-2 and TRBJ1-1, the complete variable domain is GAGVSQSPSNKVTEKGKDVELRCDPISGHTALYWYRQSLGQGLEFLIYFQGNSAPDKSGLPSDRFSAERTGGSVSTLTIQRTQQEDSAVYLCASSRTVRTRNTEAFFGQGTRLTVV.

The chain couples TRBV6-5 to TRBJ2-7, with TRBD1 matching over 7 bases. CDR3 length: 12 residues. Germline V gene lookup returns CDR1 MNHEY and CDR2 SVGAGI. J gave up 7 bases and V 6 bases, and 6 bases lay outside the gene matches. The CDR3 protein is CASRQGSGEQYF. CDR3 DNA sequence: TGTGCCAGCAGACAGGGGTCGGGGGAGCAGTACTTC.

The J gene is TRBJ2-2, the V gene TRBV30; no definite D call. The CDR3 totals 12 residues. V lost 0 bases and J lost 7, with 6 bases in between. The germline V gene encodes CDR1 GTSNPN and CDR2 SVGIG (reference sequence). The CDR3 here is CAWSVLGGELFF. DNA of the CDR3: TGTGCCTGGAGTGTACTGGGCGGGGAGCTGTTTTTT.

The V gene is TRBV12-3 or TRBV12-4, the J gene TRBJ1-2, with D maybe TRBD1 (5 bases). This CDR3 is 15 amino acids long. V lost 3 bases and J 4 bases, leaving 15 bases between the germline ends. In nucleotides, the CDR3 is TGTGCCAGCAGTTTCGTGGGTCGGGGCAGCTATGGCTACACCTTC. Its protein product is CASSFVGRGSYGYTF.